The entry below gives a single T cell receptor beta chain sequence along with its context. There is no known antigen for this receptor. Base-call qualities are not available, and no considerably larger clone is one nucleotide away. V gives up 6 bases and J gives up 0 bases, and the segment between their germline ends measures 17 bases. According to the germline V gene (reference sequence), CDR1 reads LNHDA and CDR2 reads SQIVND. The CDR3 goes from the cysteine to the phenylalanine over 16 residues. CDR3 DNA only is kept here, 48 bases in frame from base 1. These data belong to a study of blood T cell repertoires in COVID-19 (dated by TCRdb to between 2020 and 2021). For the wider study: Samples covering the acute and convalescent phases of COVID-19 were provided by collaborators in the United States, Italy and Spain. The prospective study material was composed of cDNA or gDNA derived from T cells, B-cell-depleted T cells, or PBMCs. Subjects who had been exposed to COVID-19, were actively infected with it, or had recovered from it provided the deeply sampled blood TCRbeta repertoires that made up the dataset. The repertoires were released in a freely available public database meant as a resource for research on the immune response to SARS-CoV-2. Samples came from the ongoing ImmuneRACE study (first 160 participants) plus 1,254 subjects from 6 global collaborators. Nearly every sample came with metadata listing a de-identified subject ID, COVID-19 status, age in years and sex. Where available, HLA class I and class II types were taken from metadata supplied by the sample provider and were not determined by assay-based typing. Broader findings and caveats from the paper: How much clinical and demographic metadata was included differed by source and by participant, and the metadata was provided uncurated.

Samples from volunteer blood donors who had recovered from COVID-19 were contributed by a second Seattle source. The collaborating institutions used their own protocols to collect whole blood in K2EDTA tubes. Collaborator samples were shipped for TCRbeta analysis as frozen whole blood, isolated PBMCs, or DNA extracted from either sample type. TCRbeta CDR3 regions were amplified from genomic DNA by means of the immunoSEQ Assay, a bias-controlled multiplex PCR. As for how the authors treated the data: The number of nucleated cells in each sample was estimated from the amplification of reference gene primers within the assay. To quantify the absolute abundance of each unique TCRbeta CDR3 rearrangement, sequence reads were collapsed and filtered. For each sample, productive Simpson clonality was calculated by taking the square root of Simpson's diversity index across productive rearrangements. TCRdb retrieved this table from immuneACCESS and kept in-frame rearrangements only. Not all clones are present; in checked studies, unresolved V genes account for under half, and no reason is known for the remainder. Clone size and V and J calls were adopted from that table, with D and trimming inferred from the DNA. The sample table holds a few hundred thousand clones, of which about 87% were seen once. The leading ten clones occupy about 8% of the sample.

The TCR comes from a woman in her 50s who had recovered from COVID-19. The material sequenced was peripheral blood. The chain was built from TRBV19 and TRBJ1-1, and possibly TRBD1, on 6 matching bases. The DNA sequence is TGTGCCAGTAGACGCAGCTTCCAGGGGCTGAACACTGAAGCTTTCTTT. Its protein is CASRRSFQGLNTEAFF. Reference TRBV19 and TRBJ1-1 proteins supply the regions before and after the CDR3; the full variable domain is: DGGITQSPKYLFRKEGQNVTLSCEQNLNHDAMYWYRQDPGQGLRLIYYSQIVNDFQKGDIAEGYSVSREKKESFPLTVTSAQKNPTAFYLCASRRSFQGLNTEAFFGQGTRLTVV.